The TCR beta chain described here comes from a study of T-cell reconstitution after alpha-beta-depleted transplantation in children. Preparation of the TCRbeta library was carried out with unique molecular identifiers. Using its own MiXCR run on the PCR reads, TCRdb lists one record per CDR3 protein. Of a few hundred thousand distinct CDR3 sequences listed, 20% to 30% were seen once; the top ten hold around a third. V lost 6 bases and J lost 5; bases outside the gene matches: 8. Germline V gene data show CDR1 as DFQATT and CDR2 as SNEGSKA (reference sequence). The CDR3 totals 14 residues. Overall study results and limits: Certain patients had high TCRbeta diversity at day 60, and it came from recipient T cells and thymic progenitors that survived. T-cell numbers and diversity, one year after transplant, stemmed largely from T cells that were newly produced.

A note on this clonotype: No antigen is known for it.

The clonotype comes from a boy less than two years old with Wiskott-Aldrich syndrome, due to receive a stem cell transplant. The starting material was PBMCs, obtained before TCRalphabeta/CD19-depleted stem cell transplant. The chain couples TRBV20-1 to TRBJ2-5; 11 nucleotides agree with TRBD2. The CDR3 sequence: CSAKLAGGFETQYF. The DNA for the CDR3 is TGCAGTGCGAAGCTAGCGGGAGGATTCGAGACCCAGTACTTC.